This passage covers 8 T cell receptor beta chains from one sample sequenced in a study of blood T cell repertoires in COVID-19. Sequenced by immunoSEQ multiplex PCR; TCRdb stores in-frame clones only, minus some. This table has 70,000 to 95,000 clones, about 82% appearing once. Sequenced sample: peripheral blood. These receptors came from a human donor in a cohort sampled during active COVID-19.

The chain combines TRBV6-5 with TRBJ2-3; D may be TRBD2 (6 bases). The CDR3 contains 15 residues. Trimming removed 6 bases at V and 4 bases at J, with 17 bases between. Looked up from germline, CDR1 is MNHEY and CDR2 is SVGAGI. The CDR3 DNA reads as TGTGCCAGCAGGCGGGACCCCTCCGGGGCAGATACGCAGTATTTT. Translation gives CASRRDPSGADTQYF.

The chain recombines TRBV4-1 with TRBJ2-1; 7 bases match TRBD1. Germline CDR1 reads MGHRA; CDR2 reads YSYEKL. The junction had 9 bases not matched to a gene; V was cut back by 0 bases and J by 7 bases. The CDR3 consists of 16 residues. The CDR3 is CASSQDSATGRNEQFF. As DNA, the CDR3 is TGCGCCAGCAGCCAAGATTCCGCGACAGGGAGAAATGAGCAGTTCTTC.

The CDR3 spells CASSREVSSYNEQFF. Written as DNA, the CDR3 is TGTGCCAGCAGCCGAGAGGTTTCGTCCTACAATGAGCAGTTCTTC. The rearrangement links TRBV5-6 to TRBJ2-1, with D hard to call. The CDR3 covers 15 residues. Germline lookup yields CDR1 SGHDT and CDR2 YYEEEE. V was shortened by 4 bases and J by 1 base, with 12 bases between the two germline ends.

V gene TRBV4-2 combines with J gene TRBJ2-7; TRBD1 is a possible D gene (5 bases). Germline V gene sequence: CDR1 LGHNA, CDR2 YNFKEQ. V was trimmed by 1 base and J by 2 bases, leaving 6 bases between them. The CDR3 is 13 amino acids. CDR3 nucleotide sequence: TGTGCCAGCAGCCAAGGACAGACCTACGAGCAGTACTTC. Protein product: CASSQGQTYEQYF.

The chain has TRBV14 and TRBJ2-1; 9 positions agree with TRBD2. V was clipped by 0 bases and J by 9 bases; unmatched bases: 12. The CDR3 loop spans 17 amino acids. Germline CDR1 SGHDN, CDR2 FVKESK. The CDR3, as DNA: TGTGCCAGCAGCCAAGAGATTGGGGGGGGACTAGCCGGTGAGCAGTTCTTC. Encoded protein: CASSQEIGGGLAGEQFF.

In DNA form, the CDR3 reads TGTGCCAGCAGAGGGAGGGGCAGGGACAATCAGCCCCAGCATTTT. This sequence encodes CASRGRGRDNQPQHF. The gene calls are TRBV19 and TRBJ1-5; D perhaps matches TRBD1 (5 bases). The V end lost 9 bases, the J end lost 3 bases, and 18 bases lay between the germline ends. CDR1 LNHDA and CDR2 SQIVND come from the germline V gene (reference sequence). This CDR3 region has 15 residues.

The chain employs TRBV29-1 and TRBJ2-1, with D possibly matching TRBD2 (5 bases). The V gene lost 0 bases and the J gene lost 0 bases, with 9 bases spanning the gap. Germline V gives CDR1 SQVTM, CDR2 ANQGSEA. CDR3 length: 15 residues. The chain's CDR3 is CSVEDGRDSYNEQFF. The CDR3, as DNA: TGCAGCGTTGAAGATGGGAGAGACTCCTACAATGAGCAGTTCTTC.

The genes are TRBV10-3 and TRBJ2-3; 8 bases agree with TRBD2. Unmatched junction bases numbered 10, after V lost 3 bases and J lost 2 bases. Germline V CDR1 and CDR2: ENHRY, SYGVKD. The CDR3 contains 17 residues. Written as DNA, the CDR3 is TGTGCCATCAGTGATCTTGTGGCGGGAGGCACCACAGATACGCAGTATTTT. Translated: CAISDLVAGGTTDTQYF.